The 18 T cell receptor beta chains below all came from one sample that was sequenced in a study of shared clonotypes between healthy human individuals. Sequencing was performed with immunoSEQ multiplex PCR; in TCRdb, only in-frame clones are kept and a portion is missing. The sample carries fewer than 1.6 million clones, 98% recorded once. The sample comprised naive CD4+ T cells sorted from blood. Subset here: CD45RA+ positively selected. Receptor source: a man younger than 45 in good health.

Points on this clone: Different DNA sequences within this sample yield the same CDR3. V usage is TRBV14 and J usage is TRBJ1-1; D gene uncertain. The CDR3 is 13 residues long. The germline CDR1 and CDR2 sequences are SGHDN and FVKESK. Trimming removed 0 bases at V and 0 bases at J, with 2 bases between. In DNA form, the CDR3 reads TGTGCCAGCAGCCAAGATCTGAACACTGAAGCTTTCTTT. This codes for CASSQDLNTEAFF. Supplemented by reference TRBV14 and TRBJ1-1, the full variable domain reads EAGVTQFPSHSVIEKGQTVTLRCDPISGHDNLYWYRRVMGKEIKFLLHFVKESKQDESGMPNNRFLAERTGGTYSTLKVQPAELEDSGVYFCASSQDLNTEAFFGQGTRLTVV.

The J gene is TRBJ2-7, the V gene TRBV18; D is possibly TRBD1 (6 bases). The CDR3 covers 14 residues. Germline CDR1 KGHSH, CDR2 LQKENI. V lost 0 bases, J lost 6 bases, and 12 bases lay in between. The CDR3 DNA follows: TGTGCCAGCTCACCACCGCACAGGGCCGGCGAGCAGTACTTC. It specifies CASSPPHRAGEQYF.

The chain has TRBV19 and TRBJ2-7, with TRBD2 as a possible D gene (6 bases). The V gene's germline CDR1 is LNHDA and CDR2 SQIVND (reference sequence). The CDR3 is 16 amino acids. Trimming shortened V by 3 bases and J by 2 bases, and 17 bases separated the two germline ends. Written as DNA, the CDR3 is TGTGCCAGTAGTATGGAAGGGCTAGCGTTACCCTACGAGCAGTACTTC. Its translation is CASSMEGLALPYEQYF.

The chain links TRBV29-1 to TRBJ2-7; a possible D gene is TRBD2 (5 bases). This CDR3 comprises 11 residues. Per germline, CDR1 SQVTM and CDR2 ANQGSEA. V was pared by 4 bases and J by 3 bases, with 7 bases between. The CDR3 is CSVAAGYEQYF. The CDR3 coding sequence is TGCAGCGTTGCGGCGGGCTACGAGCAGTACTTC.

The V and J genes are TRBV7-2 and TRBJ2-2; 7 bases line up with TRBD2. This CDR3 has 14 amino acids. Looked up from germline, CDR1 is SGHTA and CDR2 is FQGNSA. Trimming took 1 base from V and 10 from J; bases not matched to a gene: 6. This chain's CDR3 is CASSLEGRLAELFF. DNA of the CDR3: TGTGCCAGCAGCTTAGAAGGTAGACTAGCGGAGCTGTTTTTT.

The V gene is TRBV5-6, the J gene TRBJ1-2, with a weak D call TRBD1 (5 bases). V lost 0 bases and J 4 bases, leaving 10 bases between the germline ends. Germline V gives CDR1 SGHDT, CDR2 YYEEEE. This CDR3 contains 14 residues. CDR3 sequence reads: CASSLAGGSYGYTF. CDR3 DNA sequence: TGTGCCAGCAGCTTGGCTGGGGGGAGCTATGGCTACACCTTC.

The chain has TRBV5-1 and TRBJ1-1; D gene unclear. CDR1 is SGHRS and CDR2 is YFSETQ in the germline V gene. CDR3 length: 13 residues. V was clipped by 4 bases and J by 1 base, with 8 bases between them. The CDR3 is CASSRSANTEAFF. Here the CDR3 DNA reads TGCGCCAGCAGCCGCTCAGCGAACACTGAAGCTTTCTTT.

The J gene is TRBJ2-3, the V gene TRBV5-4; 12 nucleotides align to TRBD2. The CDR3 is made up of 16 amino acids. Per the germline V gene, CDR1 is SGHNT and CDR2 is YYREEE (reference sequence). The J segment lost 2 bases and the V segment lost 3 bases, leaving 4 bases of the junction unmatched. The CDR3 DNA sequence: TGTGCCAGCAGCTCCGGACTAGCGGGACACACAGATACGCAGTATTTT. As protein: CASSSGLAGHTDTQYF.

This chain connects TRBV10-3 to TRBJ1-1, with TRBD1 as a possible D gene (5 bases). The germline V gene has CDR1 ENHRY and CDR2 SYGVKD. The V and J ends lost 7 bases and 3 bases respectively, with 9 bases between them. This CDR3 region has 12 residues. CDR3 DNA sequence: TGTGCCATCAAGAGGGACCACACTGAAGCTTTCTTT. Protein: CAIKRDHTEAFF.

The rearrangement uses TRBV4-3 and TRBJ2-4, with TRBD1 matching over 8 bases. Per the germline V gene, CDR1 is LGHNA and CDR2 is YSLEER. The junction had 6 bases not matched to a gene; V was cut back by 8 bases and J by 0 bases. The CDR3 runs 15 residues. The CDR3 reads CASGQGPIAKNIQYF. Here the CDR3 DNA reads TGCGCCAGCGGACAGGGTCCAATAGCCAAAAACATTCAGTACTTC.

J is TRBJ2-7 and V is TRBV29-1; no clear D gene. The CDR3 totals 14 residues. Trimming stripped 4 bases from V and 3 bases from J, with 16 bases between. The V gene's germline CDR1 is SQVTM and CDR2 ANQGSEA. CDR3 sequence reads: CSVASKTGYYEQYF. The CDR3 DNA follows: TGCAGCGTTGCGTCCAAGACTGGCTACTACGAGCAGTACTTC.

The chain recombines TRBV6-6 with TRBJ2-5; D ambiguous. Germline values: CDR1 MNHNY, CDR2 SVGAGI (reference sequence). The V end lost 4 bases, the J end lost 1 base, and 4 bases lay between the germline ends. The CDR3 covers 12 residues. CDR3 nucleotide sequence: TGTGCCAGCAGTTGGGGCCAAGAGACCCAGTACTTC. This translates into CASSWGQETQYF.

The chain carries TRBV5-6 and TRBJ2-7; TRBD1 matches at 7 bases. Germline V CDR1 and CDR2: SGHDT, YYEEEE. J was trimmed by 3 bases and V by 4 bases; bases with no gene match: 10. This CDR3 has 15 residues. CDR3 coding DNA: TGTGCCAGCAGCCGCGGACTCGACAGGGACTACGAGCAGTACTTC. Translation gives CASSRGLDRDYEQYF.

This CDR3 is CASSLAGGYTF. The DNA of the CDR3 is TGTGCCAGCAGCTTAGCAGGTGGCTACACCTTC. The chain is built from TRBV7-9 and TRBJ1-2, with unresolved D. Germline assignment: CDR1 SEHNR and CDR2 FQNEAQ (reference sequence). The CDR3 has 11 residues. V was trimmed by 0 bases and J by 7 bases, leaving 3 bases between them. The whole variable domain, filled in from reference TRBV7-9 and TRBJ1-2, reads DTGVSQNPRHKITKRGQNVTFRCDPISEHNRLYWYRQTLGQGPEFLTYFQNEAQLEKSRLLSDRFSAERPKGSFSTLEIQRTEQGDSAMYLCASSLAGGYTFGSGTRLTVV.

The chain joins TRBV19 to TRBJ1-3, with unresolved D. Germline-derived CDR1 and CDR2 are LNHDA and SQIVND (reference sequence). CDR3 length: 14 amino acids. The ends were cut back, 1 base at V and 2 bases at J, with 6 bases in the middle. CDR3 in amino acids: CASSIGAAGNTIYF. The DNA for the CDR3 is TGTGCCAGTAGTATAGGGGCCGCTGGAAACACCATATATTTT.

Here the CDR3 DNA reads TGTGCCAGCAGCGTCGGACCCCCCACAGATACGCAGTATTTT. Protein sequence: CASSVGPPTDTQYF. The rearrangement links TRBV9 to TRBJ2-3; D is unclear. Germline V gene lookup returns CDR1 SGDLS and CDR2 YYNGEE. V lost 2 bases to trimming and J lost 2 bases, with 9 bases between them. The CDR3 loop spans 14 amino acids.

This clone has a single count. This chain uses TRBV25-1 with TRBJ1-2; D is unresolved. Trimming stripped 5 bases from V and 8 bases from J, with 9 bases between. The CDR3 has 11 amino acids. The V gene's germline CDR1 is MGHDK and CDR2 SYGVNS. CDR3 protein: CASSLGIGYTF. In DNA form, the CDR3 reads TGTGCCAGCAGTCTAGGGATCGGCTACACCTTC.

V is TRBV5-1 and J is TRBJ1-2; no clear D. Trimming removed 4 bases from V and 4 bases from J, with 11 bases in between. Germline V CDR1 and CDR2: SGHRS, YFSETQ. CDR3 length: 13 amino acids. The DNA for the CDR3 is TGCGCCAGCAGCGGATCAACTTTCTATGGCTACACCTTC. This gives the protein CASSGSTFYGYTF.